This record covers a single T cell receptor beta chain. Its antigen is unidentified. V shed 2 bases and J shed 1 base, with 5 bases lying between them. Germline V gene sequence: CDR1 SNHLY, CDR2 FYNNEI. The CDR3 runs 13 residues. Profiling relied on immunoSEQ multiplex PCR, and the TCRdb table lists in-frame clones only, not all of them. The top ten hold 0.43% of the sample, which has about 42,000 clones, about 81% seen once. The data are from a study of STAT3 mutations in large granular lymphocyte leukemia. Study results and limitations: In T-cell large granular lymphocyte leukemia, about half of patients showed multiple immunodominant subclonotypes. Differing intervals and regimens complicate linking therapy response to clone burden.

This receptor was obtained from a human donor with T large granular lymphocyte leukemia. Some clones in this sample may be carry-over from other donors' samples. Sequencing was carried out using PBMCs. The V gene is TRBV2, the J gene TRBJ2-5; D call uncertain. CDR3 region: CASSESGQETQYF. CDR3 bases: TGTGCCAGCAGTGAAAGTGGCCAAGAGACCCAGTACTTC.